This T cell receptor beta chain was identified during a study of blood T cells in healthy people across ages. This clonotype was seen more than once but under ten times. CDR3 length: 16 residues. The V and J ends lost 0 bases and 6 bases respectively, with 14 bases between them. Germline CDR1 is MNHEY and CDR2 is SVGAGI. It was with a sample-barcoded 5' primer and a J-beta primer mix that a second PCR of about 6 to 12 cycles was run. TCRdb independently ran MiXCR on the 5' RACE reads; one entry per CDR3 protein. The sample consists of more than 900,000 distinct CDR3 sequences, just under 30% of them appearing once. Separately, the same data were catalogued under a study of T cells of mothers and their children.

The sequence was obtained from a middle-aged woman in good health. The specimen sequenced was blood. V is TRBV6-5 and J is TRBJ1-4; TRBD1 might be the D (6 bases). CDR3 residues: CASSYSMSHRDEKLFF. CDR3 DNA: TGTGCCAGCAGTTACTCGATGTCTCACAGGGATGAAAAACTGTTTTTT.